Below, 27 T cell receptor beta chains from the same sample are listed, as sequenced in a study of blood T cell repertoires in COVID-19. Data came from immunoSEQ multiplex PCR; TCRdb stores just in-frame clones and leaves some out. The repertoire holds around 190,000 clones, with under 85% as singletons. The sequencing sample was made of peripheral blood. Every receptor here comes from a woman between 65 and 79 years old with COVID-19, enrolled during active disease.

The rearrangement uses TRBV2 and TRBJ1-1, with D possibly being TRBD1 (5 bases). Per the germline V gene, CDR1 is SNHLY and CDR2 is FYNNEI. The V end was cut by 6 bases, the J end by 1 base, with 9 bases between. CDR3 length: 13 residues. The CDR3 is CASSLGGNTEAFF. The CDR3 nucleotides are TGTGCCAGCAGCCTGGGGGGGAACACTGAAGCTTTCTTT.

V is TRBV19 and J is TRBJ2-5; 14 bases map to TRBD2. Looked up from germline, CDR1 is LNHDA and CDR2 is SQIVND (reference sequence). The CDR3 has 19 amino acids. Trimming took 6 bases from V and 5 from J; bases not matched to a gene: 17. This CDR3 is CASSPLTSGRAGVVETQYF. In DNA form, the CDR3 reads TGTGCCAGTAGCCCCTTGACTAGCGGGAGGGCCGGAGTGGTCGAGACCCAGTACTTC. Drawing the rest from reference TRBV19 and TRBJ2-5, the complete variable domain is DGGITQSPKYLFRKEGQNVTLSCEQNLNHDAMYWYRQDPGQGLRLIYYSQIVNDFQKGDIAEGYSVSREKKESFPLTVTSAQKNPTAFYLCASSPLTSGRAGVVETQYFGPGTRLLVL.

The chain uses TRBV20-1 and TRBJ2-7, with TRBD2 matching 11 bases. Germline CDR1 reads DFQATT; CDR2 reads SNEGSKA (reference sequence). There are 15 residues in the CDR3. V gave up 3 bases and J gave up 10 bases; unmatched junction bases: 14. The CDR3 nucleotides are TGCAGTGCTAGTCCTAGCGGGAGGAATGGTGAGTCCCAGTACTTC. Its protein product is CSASPSGRNGESQYF.

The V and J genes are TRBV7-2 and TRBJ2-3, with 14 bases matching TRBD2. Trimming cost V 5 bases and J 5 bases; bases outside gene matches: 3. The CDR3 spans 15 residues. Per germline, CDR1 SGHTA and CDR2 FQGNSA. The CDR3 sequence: CASSPGLAGGDTQYF. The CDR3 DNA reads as TGTGCCAGCAGCCCCGGACTAGCGGGGGGAGATACGCAGTATTTT.

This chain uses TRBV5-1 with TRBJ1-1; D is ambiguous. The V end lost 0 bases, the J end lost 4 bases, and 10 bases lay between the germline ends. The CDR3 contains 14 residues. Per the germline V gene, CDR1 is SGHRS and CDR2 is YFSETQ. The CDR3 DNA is TGCGCCAGCAGCTTGGATGGGCTGGCCACTGAAGCTTTCTTT. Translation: CASSLDGLATEAFF. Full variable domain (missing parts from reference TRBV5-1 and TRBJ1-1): KAGVTQTPRYLIKTRGQQVTLSCSPISGHRSVSWYQQTPGQGLQFLFEYFSETQRNKGNFPGRFSGRQFSNSRSEMNVSTLELGDSALYLCASSLDGLATEAFFGQGTRLTVV.

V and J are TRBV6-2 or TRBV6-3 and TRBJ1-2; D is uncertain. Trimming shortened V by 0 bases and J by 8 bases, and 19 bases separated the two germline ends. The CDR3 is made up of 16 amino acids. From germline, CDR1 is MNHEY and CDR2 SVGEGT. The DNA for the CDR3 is TGTGCCAGCAGTTACTCGAGTTTGGAGTTCCTCTGGGGCTACACCTTC. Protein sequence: CASSYSSLEFLWGYTF.

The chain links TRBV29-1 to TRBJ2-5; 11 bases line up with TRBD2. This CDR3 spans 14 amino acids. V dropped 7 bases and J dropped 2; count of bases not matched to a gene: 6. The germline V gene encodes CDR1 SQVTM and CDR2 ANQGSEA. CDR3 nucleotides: TGCAGCGCAGGGACTAGCGGAGGACAAGAGACCCAGTACTTC. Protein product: CSAGTSGGQETQYF.

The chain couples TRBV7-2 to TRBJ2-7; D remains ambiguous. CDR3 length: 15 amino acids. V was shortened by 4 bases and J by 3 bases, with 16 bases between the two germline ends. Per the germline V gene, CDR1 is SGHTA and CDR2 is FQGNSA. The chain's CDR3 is CASSSISSGFYEQYF. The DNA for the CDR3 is TGTGCCAGCAGCTCTATCAGCTCCGGGTTCTACGAGCAGTACTTC.

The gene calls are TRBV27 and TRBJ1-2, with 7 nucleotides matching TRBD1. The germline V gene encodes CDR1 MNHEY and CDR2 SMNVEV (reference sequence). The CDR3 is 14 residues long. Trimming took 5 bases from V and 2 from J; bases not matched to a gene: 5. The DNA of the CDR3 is TGTGCCAGCAGTCCGAAGACAGGGAACTATGGCTACACCTTC. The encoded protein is CASSPKTGNYGYTF.

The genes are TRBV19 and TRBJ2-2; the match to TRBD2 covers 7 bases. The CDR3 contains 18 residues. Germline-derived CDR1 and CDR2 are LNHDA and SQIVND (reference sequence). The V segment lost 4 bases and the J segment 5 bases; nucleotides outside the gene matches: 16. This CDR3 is CASSKGPGLLSGTGELFF. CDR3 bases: TGTGCCAGTAGTAAGGGACCGGGACTACTCTCGGGAACCGGGGAGCTGTTTTTT.

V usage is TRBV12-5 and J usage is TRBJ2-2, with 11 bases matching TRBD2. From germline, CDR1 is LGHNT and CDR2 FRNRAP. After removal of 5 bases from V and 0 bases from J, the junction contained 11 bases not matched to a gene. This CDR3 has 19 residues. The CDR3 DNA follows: TGTGCTAGTGGTGGGGGCCCCGGACTAGCGGGTCCGAACACCGGGGAGCTGTTTTTT. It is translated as CASGGGPGLAGPNTGELFF.

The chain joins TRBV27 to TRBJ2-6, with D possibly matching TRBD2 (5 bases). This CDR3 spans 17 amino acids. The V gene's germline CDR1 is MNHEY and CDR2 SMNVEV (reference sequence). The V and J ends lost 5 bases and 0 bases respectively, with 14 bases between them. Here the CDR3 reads CASSVGSWGSGANVLTF. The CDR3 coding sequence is TGTGCCAGCAGTGTGGGGAGTTGGGGCTCTGGGGCCAACGTCCTGACTTTC.

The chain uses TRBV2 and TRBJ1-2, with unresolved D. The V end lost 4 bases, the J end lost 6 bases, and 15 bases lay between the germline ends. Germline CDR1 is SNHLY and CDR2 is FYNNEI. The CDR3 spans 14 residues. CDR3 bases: TGTGCCAGCAGTGTCATTTCTGGCGGAGATGGCTACACCTTC. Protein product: CASSVISGGDGYTF.

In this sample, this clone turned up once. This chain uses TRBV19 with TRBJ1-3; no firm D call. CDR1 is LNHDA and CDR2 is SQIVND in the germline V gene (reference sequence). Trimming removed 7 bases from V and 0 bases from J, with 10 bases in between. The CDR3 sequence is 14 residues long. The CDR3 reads CASKVELSGNTIYF. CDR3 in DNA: TGTGCCAGTAAGGTGGAGCTCTCTGGAAACACCATATATTTT.

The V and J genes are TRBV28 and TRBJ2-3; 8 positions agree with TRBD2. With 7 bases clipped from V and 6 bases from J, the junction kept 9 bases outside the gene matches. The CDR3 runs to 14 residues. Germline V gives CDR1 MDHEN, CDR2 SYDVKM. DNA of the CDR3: TGTGCCAGCAAACAAGCGGGAGTCACGGATACGCAGTATTTT. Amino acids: CASKQAGVTDTQYF.

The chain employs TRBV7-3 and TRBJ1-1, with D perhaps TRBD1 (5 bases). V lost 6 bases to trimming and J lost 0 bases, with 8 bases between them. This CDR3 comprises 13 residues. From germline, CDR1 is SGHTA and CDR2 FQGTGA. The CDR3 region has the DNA TGTGCCAGCAGGTCGACAGTGAACACTGAAGCTTTCTTT. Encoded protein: CASRSTVNTEAFF.

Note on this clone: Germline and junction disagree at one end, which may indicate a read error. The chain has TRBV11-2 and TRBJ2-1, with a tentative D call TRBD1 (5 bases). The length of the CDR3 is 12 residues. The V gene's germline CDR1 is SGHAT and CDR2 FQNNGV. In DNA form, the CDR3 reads TGTGCCAGCAGCTTAGATGGGGCAAGTGAAATCTTC. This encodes CASSLDGASEIF. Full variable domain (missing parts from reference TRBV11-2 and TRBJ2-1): EAGVAQSPRYKIIEKRQSVAFWCNPISGHATLYWYQQILGQGPKLLIQFQNNGVVDDSQLPKDRFSAERLKGVDSTLKIQPAKLEDSAVYLCASSLDGASEIFGPGTRLTVL.

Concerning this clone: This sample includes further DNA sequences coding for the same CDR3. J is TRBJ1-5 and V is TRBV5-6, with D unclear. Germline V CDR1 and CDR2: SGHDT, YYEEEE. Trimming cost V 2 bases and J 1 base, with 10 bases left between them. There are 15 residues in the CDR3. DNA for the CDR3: TGTGCCAGCAGCTTACGGCTGCGGAGCAATCAGCCCCAGCATTTT. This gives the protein CASSLRLRSNQPQHF. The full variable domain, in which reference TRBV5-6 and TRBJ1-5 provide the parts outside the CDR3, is DAGVTQSPTHLIKTRGQQVTLRCSPKSGHDTVSWYQQALGQGPQFIFQYYEEEERQRGNFPDRFSGHQFPNYSSELNVNALLLGDSALYLCASSLRLRSNQPQHFGDGTRLSIL.

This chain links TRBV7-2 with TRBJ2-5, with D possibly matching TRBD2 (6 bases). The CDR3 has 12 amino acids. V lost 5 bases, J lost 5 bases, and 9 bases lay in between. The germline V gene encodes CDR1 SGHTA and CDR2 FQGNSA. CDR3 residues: CASSQGRETQYF. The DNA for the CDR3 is TGTGCCAGCAGCCAAGGGAGGGAGACCCAGTACTTC.

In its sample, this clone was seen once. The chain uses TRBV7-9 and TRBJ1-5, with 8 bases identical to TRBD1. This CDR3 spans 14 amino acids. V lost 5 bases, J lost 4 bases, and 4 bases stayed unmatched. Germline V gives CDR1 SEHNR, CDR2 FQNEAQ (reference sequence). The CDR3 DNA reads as TGTGCCAGCAGCCCCGACAGGGGAAATCAGCCCCAGCATTTT. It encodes CASSPDRGNQPQHF.

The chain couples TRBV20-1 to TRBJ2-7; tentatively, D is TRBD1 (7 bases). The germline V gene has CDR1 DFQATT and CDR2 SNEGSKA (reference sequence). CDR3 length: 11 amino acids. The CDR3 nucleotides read TGCAGCGCGGGACAGCCCTACGAGCAGTACTTC. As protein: CSAGQPYEQYF.

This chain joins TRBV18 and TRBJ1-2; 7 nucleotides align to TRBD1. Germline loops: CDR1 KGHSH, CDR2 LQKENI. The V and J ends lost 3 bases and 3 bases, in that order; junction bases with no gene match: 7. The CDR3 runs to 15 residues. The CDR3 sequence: CASSPMTGSDYGYTF. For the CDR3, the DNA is TGTGCCAGCTCACCTATGACAGGGAGTGACTATGGCTACACCTTC. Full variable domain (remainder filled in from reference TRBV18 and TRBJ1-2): NAGVMQNPRHLVRRRGQEARLRCSPMKGHSHVYWYRQLPEEGLKFMVYLQKENIIDESGMPKERFSAEFPKEGPSILRIQQVVRGDSAAYFCASSPMTGSDYGYTFGSGTRLTVV.

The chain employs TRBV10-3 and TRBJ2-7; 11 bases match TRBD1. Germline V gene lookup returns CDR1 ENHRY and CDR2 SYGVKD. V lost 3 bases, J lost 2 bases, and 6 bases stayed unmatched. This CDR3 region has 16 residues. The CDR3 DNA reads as TGTGCCATCAGTGACTGGGGGGGACAGGGGGCCTACGAGCAGTACTTC. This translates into CAISDWGGQGAYEQYF.

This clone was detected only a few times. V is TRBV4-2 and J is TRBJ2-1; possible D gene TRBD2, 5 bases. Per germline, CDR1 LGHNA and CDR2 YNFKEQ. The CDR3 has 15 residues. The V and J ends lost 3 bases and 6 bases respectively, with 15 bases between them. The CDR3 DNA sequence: TGTGCCAGCAGCCACGACCAACTAGGTCTCAATGAGCAGTTCTTC. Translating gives CASSHDQLGLNEQFF.

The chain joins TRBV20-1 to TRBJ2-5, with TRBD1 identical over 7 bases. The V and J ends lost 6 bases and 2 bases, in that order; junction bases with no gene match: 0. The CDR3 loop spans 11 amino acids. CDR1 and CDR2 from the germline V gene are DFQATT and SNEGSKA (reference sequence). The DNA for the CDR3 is TGCAGTGCGGGACAGCAAGAGACCCAGTACTTC. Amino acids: CSAGQQETQYF.

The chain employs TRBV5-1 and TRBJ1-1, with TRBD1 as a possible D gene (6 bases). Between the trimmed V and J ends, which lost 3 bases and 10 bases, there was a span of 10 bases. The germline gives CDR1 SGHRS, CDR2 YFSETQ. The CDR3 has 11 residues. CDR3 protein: CASSSGHRAFF. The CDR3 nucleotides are TGCGCCAGCAGCTCGGGACATAGAGCTTTCTTT.

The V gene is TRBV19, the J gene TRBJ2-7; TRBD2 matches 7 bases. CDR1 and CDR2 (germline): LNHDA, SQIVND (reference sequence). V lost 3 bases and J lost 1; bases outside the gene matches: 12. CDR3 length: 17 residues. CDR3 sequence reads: CASSMKGASGYSYEQYF. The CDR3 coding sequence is TGTGCCAGTAGTATGAAAGGCGCTAGCGGTTATTCCTACGAGCAGTACTTC.